This T cell receptor beta chain was documented in a study of cytomegalovirus exposure and HLA in healthy donors. The PCR employed 60 Vbeta primers together with 13 Jbeta primers. TCRdb's copy holds only in-frame clones and misses some; the assay was immunoSEQ multiplex PCR. The sample consists of around 200,000 clones, 60% to 85% of them appearing once. Study results and limitations: Analysis was carried out at a later point, and it linked a missense DCLRE1C variant to TCR beta V- and J-gene trimming.

The CDR3 sequence is 19 residues long. Trimming cost V 0 bases and J 0 bases; bases outside gene matches: 10. Comment on this clone: Its specificity is unknown.

Sequenced material: PBMCs. J is TRBJ1-3 and V is TRBV23-1, with TRBD1 matching over 8 bases. TRBV23-1 is recorded as an ORF, its role being uncertain. The receptor was derived from a man in his forties in good health and CMV-seronegative. The DNA of the CDR3 is TGCGCCAGCAGTCAATCCCGAGACAGGGGACGGAGCTCTGGAAACACCATATATTTT. It specifies CASSQSRDRGRSSGNTIYF.